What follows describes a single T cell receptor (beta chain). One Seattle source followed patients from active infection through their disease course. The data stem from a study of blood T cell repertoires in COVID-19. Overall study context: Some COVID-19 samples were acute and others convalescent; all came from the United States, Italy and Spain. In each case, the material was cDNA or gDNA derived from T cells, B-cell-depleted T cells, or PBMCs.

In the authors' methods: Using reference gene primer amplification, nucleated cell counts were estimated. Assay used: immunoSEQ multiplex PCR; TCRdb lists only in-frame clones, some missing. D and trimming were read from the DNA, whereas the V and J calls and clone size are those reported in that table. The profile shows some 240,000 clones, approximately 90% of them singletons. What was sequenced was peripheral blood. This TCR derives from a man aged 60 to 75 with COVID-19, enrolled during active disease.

The CDR3 loop is CAISPGQGTNGYTF. CDR3 sequence (DNA): TGTGCCATCAGTCCTGGACAGGGGACGAATGGCTACACCTTC. This chain joins TRBV10-3 and TRBJ1-2, with TRBD1 identical over 9 bases. This CDR3 is 14 amino acids long. The germline CDR1 and CDR2 sequences are ENHRY and SYGVKD. V trimming: 5 bases; J trimming: 6 bases; junction bases outside the gene matches: 7.